The 31 T cell receptor beta chains listed next were all sequenced from one sample in a study of CD8+ T cells in alopecia areata. Extracted RNA was reverse transcribed, and the resulting cDNA served as sequencing template. The protocol was immunoSEQ multiplex PCR, while the TCRdb copy is restricted to in-frame clones and leaves out a portion. This table has over 100,000 clones, approximately 53% appearing once. Treatment given: oral pan-JAK inhibitor, 5-10 mg twice daily. Sequenced here: CD4+ T cells sorted from blood, sampled at week 4, from a patient treated with tofacitinib. These receptors were taken from a human donor with alopecia areata.

This chain connects TRBV27 to TRBJ1-1; D remains unclear. V was cut by 8 bases and J by 0 bases, with 10 bases left in between. In germline, CDR1 is MNHEY, CDR2 SMNVEV (reference sequence). The CDR3 is 13 amino acids. The CDR3 nucleotides are TGTGCCAGCGTCAATAGGCTGAACACTGAAGCTTTCTTT. Its protein product is CASVNRLNTEAFF.

V and J are TRBV18 and TRBJ2-7, with TRBD1 matching 8 bases. With V trimmed by 6 bases and J by 5 bases, 0 bases remained unmatched. CDR1 is KGHSH and CDR2 is LQKENI in the germline V gene. This CDR3 has 11 residues. As DNA, the CDR3 is TGTGCCAGCTCGACAGGGGACGAGCAGTACTTC. Its protein is CASSTGDEQYF.

The rearrangement joins TRBV5-6 to TRBJ2-7; 9 bases map to TRBD2. The CDR3 sequence is 15 residues long. The J segment lost 2 bases and the V segment lost 0 bases, leaving 3 bases of the junction unmatched. The germline V gene has CDR1 SGHDT and CDR2 YYEEEE. CDR3 in DNA: TGTGCCAGCAGCTTGGTGTCTAGCGGGGCCTACGAGCAGTACTTC. It codes for CASSLVSSGAYEQYF.

This clone has only one observation. V and J are TRBV30 and TRBJ1-1; D ambiguous. V was clipped by 3 bases and J by 3 bases, with 11 bases between them. This CDR3 spans 13 amino acids. The germline V gene encodes CDR1 GTSNPN and CDR2 SVGIG (reference sequence). The CDR3 region has the DNA TGTGCCTGGAGAACCCAAGCTGACACTGAAGCTTTCTTT. Its translation is CAWRTQADTEAFF.

The chain carries TRBV6-1 and TRBJ2-7; 11 nucleotides align to TRBD2. CDR1 MNHNS and CDR2 SASEGT come from the germline V gene. The CDR3 runs to 15 residues. The V segment lost 4 bases and the J segment 6 bases; nucleotides outside the gene matches: 8. DNA of the CDR3: TGTGCCAGCAGTGGTCTAGCGGGAGGATCCGGCGAGCAGTACTTC. It translates to CASSGLAGGSGEQYF.

V is TRBV9 and J is TRBJ1-1, with D tentatively TRBD1 (5 bases). Germline CDR1 reads SGDLS; CDR2 reads YYNGEE. The CDR3 runs 15 residues. V was trimmed by 3 bases and J by 3 bases, leaving 15 bases between them. The CDR3 sequence is CASSARLGEDTEAFF. Written as DNA, the CDR3 is TGTGCCAGCAGCGCCCGCTTGGGGGAAGACACTGAAGCTTTCTTT.

The chain has TRBV5-1 and TRBJ1-2, with 7 nucleotides matching TRBD1. With 4 bases clipped from V and 7 bases from J, the junction kept 7 bases outside the gene matches. The germline V gene encodes CDR1 SGHRS and CDR2 YFSETQ. CDR3 size: 13 residues. The CDR3 is CASSETGEGGYTF. The CDR3 DNA reads TGCGCCAGCAGCGAAACAGGGGAGGGTGGCTACACCTTC. The variable domain in full, with the rest retrieved from reference TRBV5-1 and TRBJ1-2, is KAGVTQTPRYLIKTRGQQVTLSCSPISGHRSVSWYQQTPGQGLQFLFEYFSETQRNKGNFPGRFSGRQFSNSRSEMNVSTLELGDSALYLCASSETGEGGYTFGSGTRLTVV.

The chain is built from TRBV30 and TRBJ1-1; 8 bases are shared with TRBD1. Germline V gene data show CDR1 as GTSNPN and CDR2 as SVGIG (reference sequence). The CDR3 is 12 residues long. Trimming cost V 7 bases and J 5 bases; bases outside gene matches: 6. As DNA, the CDR3 is TGTGCCTTTGACAGGGGCGGAACTGAAGCTTTCTTT. It specifies CAFDRGGTEAFF.

V gene TRBV30 combines with J gene TRBJ1-2; TRBD1 aligns across 7 bases. V trimming: 3 bases; J trimming: 6 bases; junction bases outside the gene matches: 7. CDR1 GTSNPN and CDR2 SVGIG come from the germline V gene (reference sequence). The CDR3 is 13 residues long. CDR3 region: CAWRVRGSNGYTF. The CDR3 region has the DNA TGTGCCTGGAGGGTCAGGGGGTCGAATGGCTACACCTTC.

The rearrangement uses TRBV30 and TRBJ2-2; no firm D call. With 0 bases removed from V and 4 bases from J, the gap between germline ends came to 6 bases. The germline CDR1 and CDR2 sequences are GTSNPN and SVGIG (reference sequence). This CDR3 is built from 13 residues. For the CDR3, the DNA is TGTGCCTGGAGTGTACTCCTCACCGGGGAGCTGTTTTTT. Its translation: CAWSVLLTGELFF. Full variable domain (outside the CDR3, taken from reference TRBV30 and TRBJ2-2): SQTIHQWPATLVQPVGSPLSLECTVEGTSNPNLYWYRQAAGRGLQLLFYSVGIGQISSEVPQNLSASRPQDRQFILSSKKLLLSDSGFYLCAWSVLLTGELFFGEGSRLTVL.

The J gene is TRBJ2-7, the V gene TRBV29-1; a possible D gene is TRBD2 (5 bases). The CDR3 has 14 residues. Trimming shortened V by 4 bases and J by 2 bases, and 15 bases separated the two germline ends. Germline V CDR1 and CDR2: SQVTM, ANQGSEA. The CDR3 nucleotides are TGCAGCGTTGTGGCGGGCCTTTCCCCCTACGAGCAGTACTTC. It yields the protein CSVVAGLSPYEQYF.

The chain couples TRBV30 to TRBJ1-4; unclear D gene. This CDR3 has 13 residues. Between the trimmed V and J ends, which lost 2 bases and 7 bases, there was a span of 11 bases. Germline assignment: CDR1 GTSNPN and CDR2 SVGIG (reference sequence). CDR3: CAWSRIIGEKLFF. The CDR3, as DNA: TGTGCCTGGAGTCGTATAATCGGTGAAAAACTGTTTTTT.

This clone appeared a few times. This rearrangement joins TRBV29-1 to TRBJ1-2; D is undetermined. The germline V and J ends were trimmed by 1 base and 4 bases, with 16 bases remaining between them. Germline lookup yields CDR1 SQVTM and CDR2 ANQGSEA. This CDR3 region has 15 residues. The CDR3 loop is CSVEGGGRQTYGYTF. The CDR3 DNA sequence: TGCAGCGTTGAAGGTGGTGGCAGGCAGACCTATGGCTACACCTTC.

The table lists this clone with a count of one. DNA of the CDR3: TGCGCCAGCAGCCGTCCCGGGACAGGGGGCGAGCAGTACTTC. As protein: CASSRPGTGGEQYF. V gene TRBV4-1 combines with J gene TRBJ2-7, with 11 bases matching TRBD1. The V gene end was trimmed by 4 bases and the J gene end by 6 bases; junction bases not matched to a gene: 5. Germline V gives CDR1 MGHRA, CDR2 YSYEKL. The CDR3 consists of 14 residues.

V usage is TRBV5-1 and J usage is TRBJ2-3; D ambiguous. CDR1 and CDR2 from the germline V gene are SGHRS and YFSETQ. This CDR3 has 14 amino acids. Trimming left V 4 bases short and J 2 bases short, with 11 bases between. The DNA for the CDR3 is TGCGCCAGCAGCCTGGCCCCGCTCACAGATACGCAGTATTTT. Translation gives CASSLAPLTDTQYF.

This clone was counted once. This rearrangement joins TRBV5-4 to TRBJ2-5; perhaps TRBD2 as D (7 bases). CDR1 and CDR2 (germline): SGHNT, YYREEE (reference sequence). The CDR3 extends over 13 amino acids. Deletions cut 0 bases from V and 6 bases from J, with 9 bases between. CDR3 sequence: CASSLAGGKTQYF. The CDR3 bases are TGTGCCAGCAGCTTGGCGGGGGGCAAGACCCAGTACTTC.

The V call is TRBV7-9, the J call TRBJ2-3; 9 bases align to TRBD1. V was clipped by 5 bases and J by 2 bases; unmatched bases: 5. Germline values: CDR1 SEHNR, CDR2 FQNEAQ (reference sequence). The CDR3 is made up of 15 amino acids. In DNA, the CDR3 is TGTGCCAGCAGCCCCGGACAGGGGACCACAGATACGCAGTATTTT. Protein sequence: CASSPGQGTTDTQYF.

This clone was observed a handful of times. The chain combines TRBV29-1 with TRBJ1-5; 11 positions match TRBD1. Germline values: CDR1 SQVTM, CDR2 ANQGSEA. After removal of 6 bases from V and 5 bases from J, the junction contained 9 bases not matched to a gene. This CDR3 is 15 amino acids long. CDR3 sequence reads: CSVRLGGQGDQPQHF. DNA of the CDR3: TGCAGCGTCCGCCTGGGGGGACAGGGGGATCAGCCCCAGCATTTT.

This clone was counted between two and nine times. DNA of the CDR3: TGTGCCAGCAGCTCCGGGACTAGCGGGGTGGTGTACGAGCAGTACTTC. Its translation is CASSSGTSGVVYEQYF. This chain uses TRBV5-5 with TRBJ2-7; 13 bases fit TRBD2. The CDR3 extends over 16 amino acids. CDR1 is SGHKS and CDR2 is YYEKEE in the germline V gene (reference sequence). Trimming at V came to 3 bases and at J to 4 bases, leaving 7 bases not matched to a gene.

The chain uses TRBV5-1 and TRBJ1-5, with 7 bases fitting TRBD1. There are 15 residues in the CDR3. V gave up 0 bases and J gave up 3 bases; unmatched junction bases: 3. Germline CDR1 reads SGHRS; CDR2 reads YFSETQ. CDR3 protein: CASSLEGQFNQPQHF. CDR3 nucleotide sequence: TGCGCCAGCAGCTTGGAGGGACAGTTCAATCAGCCCCAGCATTTT.

The CDR3 coding sequence is TGTGCCAGCAGCCCACCAGGGACCTCCAATGAAAAACTGTTTTTT. It yields the protein CASSPPGTSNEKLFF. The rearrangement links TRBV5-4 to TRBJ1-4, with a weak D call TRBD1 (5 bases). The germline gives CDR1 SGHNT, CDR2 YYREEE (reference sequence). The CDR3 has 15 residues. Trimming shortened V by 4 bases and J by 5 bases, and 15 bases separated the two germline ends.

This clone was observed a handful of times. J is TRBJ2-3 and V is TRBV5-5; the D is unclear. The CDR3 is 12 amino acids. V was pared by 3 bases and J by 2 bases, with 4 bases between. In germline, CDR1 is SGHKS, CDR2 YYEKEE (reference sequence). In nucleotides, the CDR3 is TGTGCCAGCAGCTCGACCACAGATACGCAGTATTTT. Its translation is CASSSTTDTQYF.

This clone was counted a few times. The chain combines TRBV29-1 with TRBJ2-6; D assignment may be TRBD1 or TRBD2 (5 bases each). The CDR3 loop spans 16 amino acids. Germline CDR1 reads SQVTM; CDR2 reads ANQGSEA. V was pared by 1 base and J by 1 base, with 11 bases between. The CDR3 protein is CSVEGGARSGANVLTF. The DNA of the CDR3 is TGCAGCGTTGAAGGAGGGGCCAGGTCTGGGGCCAACGTCCTGACTTTC. Complete variable domain (other parts from reference TRBV29-1 and TRBJ2-6): SAVISQKPSRDICQRGTSLTIQCQVDSQVTMMFWYRQQPGQSLTLIATANQGSEATYESGFVIDKFPISRPNLTFSTLTVSNMSPEDSSIYLCSVEGGARSGANVLTFGAGSRLTVL.

The J gene is TRBJ2-5, the V gene TRBV29-1, with D tentatively TRBD2 (6 bases). The germline V and J ends were trimmed by 7 bases and 3 bases, with 18 bases remaining between them. The CDR3 runs 14 residues. CDR1 is SQVTM, CDR2 ANQGSEA, per germline. Written as DNA, the CDR3 is TGCAGCGGAAGACCGGGAGCCAGGGAAGAGACCCAGTACTTC. It is translated as CSGRPGAREETQYF.

V and J are TRBV9 and TRBJ2-1, with D perhaps assigned TRBD1 or TRBD2 (5 bases each). Deletions cut 0 bases from V and 9 bases from J, with 16 bases between. The CDR3 covers 15 residues. The germline V gene has CDR1 SGDLS and CDR2 YYNGEE. The CDR3 nucleotides read TGTGCCAGCAGCGTAGCTTCCTTACGTGGGGGTGAGCAGTTCTTC. Its translation: CASSVASLRGGEQFF.

This chain links TRBV5-1 with TRBJ2-3, with TRBD2 identical over 7 bases. CDR3 size: 14 residues. The junction had 11 bases not matched to a gene; V was cut back by 5 bases and J by 8 bases. Germline V gene data show CDR1 as SGHRS and CDR2 as YFSETQ. DNA of the CDR3: TGCGCCAGCAGGTGGGACTACAATTCAGTTACGCAGTATTTT. It translates to CASRWDYNSVTQYF.

The chain joins TRBV29-1 to TRBJ2-2; D call uncertain. Germline values: CDR1 SQVTM, CDR2 ANQGSEA. The CDR3 is 12 residues long. V lost 6 bases and J lost 6, with 11 bases in between. The CDR3 DNA is TGCAGCGTCCGGTCGCTACCCGGGGAGCTGTTTTTT. Residues: CSVRSLPGELFF.

The J gene is TRBJ1-1, the V gene TRBV30; no reliable D call. Germline V gene sequence: CDR1 GTSNPN, CDR2 SVGIG (reference sequence). CDR3 size: 11 residues. V was cut by 3 bases and J by 7 bases, with 9 bases left in between. The CDR3 sequence: CAWSLPGEAFF. The DNA for the CDR3 is TGTGCCTGGAGCCTGCCAGGTGAAGCTTTCTTT.

The V and J genes are TRBV27 and TRBJ2-3; 15 nucleotides line up with TRBD2. Unmatched junction bases numbered 4, after V lost 2 bases and J lost 7 bases. Germline lookup yields CDR1 MNHEY and CDR2 SMNVEV (reference sequence). The CDR3 covers 16 residues. The CDR3 is CASSLGLAGGGYTQYF. The CDR3 DNA reads as TGTGCCAGCAGTTTAGGACTAGCGGGAGGGGGATATACGCAGTATTTT.

The CDR3 reads CASSIPGSSDSTDTQYF. The CDR3 coding sequence is TGTGCCAGTAGTATTCCAGGATCTAGCGATAGCACAGATACGCAGTATTTT. The chain joins TRBV19 to TRBJ2-3, with D perhaps TRBD2 (6 bases). The V end was cut by 3 bases, the J end by 0 bases, with 16 bases between. The CDR3 runs 17 residues. Germline CDR1 reads LNHDA; CDR2 reads SQIVND (reference sequence).

This clone was seen just once. J is TRBJ2-2 and V is TRBV29-1; D uncertain. This CDR3 spans 15 amino acids. The germline gives CDR1 SQVTM, CDR2 ANQGSEA. V was pared by 3 bases and J by 2 bases, with 13 bases between. CDR3 loop: CSVETPHPNTGELFF. The CDR3 DNA sequence: TGCAGCGTTGAGACTCCCCACCCAAACACCGGGGAGCTGTTTTTT.